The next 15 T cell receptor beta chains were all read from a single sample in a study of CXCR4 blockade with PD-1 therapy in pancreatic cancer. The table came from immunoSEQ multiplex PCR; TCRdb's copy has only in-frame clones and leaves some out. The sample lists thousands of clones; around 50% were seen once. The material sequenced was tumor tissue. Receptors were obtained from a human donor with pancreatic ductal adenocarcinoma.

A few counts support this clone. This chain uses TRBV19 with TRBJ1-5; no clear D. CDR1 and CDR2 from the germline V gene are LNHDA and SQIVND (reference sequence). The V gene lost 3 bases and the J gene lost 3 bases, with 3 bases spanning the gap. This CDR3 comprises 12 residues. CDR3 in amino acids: CASSISNQPQHF. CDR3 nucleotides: TGTGCCAGTAGTATCTCCAATCAGCCCCAGCATTTT.

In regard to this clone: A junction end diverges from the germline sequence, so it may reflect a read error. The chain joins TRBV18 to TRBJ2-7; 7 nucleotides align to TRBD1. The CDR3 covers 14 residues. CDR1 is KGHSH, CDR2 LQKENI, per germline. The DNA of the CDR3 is TGTGCCAGCTCGCCACCTGACAGGGTCTACGAGCAGTACTTC. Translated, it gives CASSPPDRVYEQYF.

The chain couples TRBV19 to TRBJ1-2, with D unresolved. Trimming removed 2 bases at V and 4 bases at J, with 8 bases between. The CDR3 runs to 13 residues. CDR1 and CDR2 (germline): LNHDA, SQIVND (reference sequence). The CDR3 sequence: CASSIRETYGYTF. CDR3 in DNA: TGTGCCAGTAGTATAAGGGAGACCTATGGCTACACCTTC.

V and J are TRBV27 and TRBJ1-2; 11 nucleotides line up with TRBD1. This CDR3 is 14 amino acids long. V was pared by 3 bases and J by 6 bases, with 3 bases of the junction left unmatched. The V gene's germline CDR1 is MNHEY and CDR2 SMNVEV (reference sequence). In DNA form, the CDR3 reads TGTGCCAGCAGTTTGGACAGGGGGCGGGATGGCTACACCTTC. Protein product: CASSLDRGRDGYTF.

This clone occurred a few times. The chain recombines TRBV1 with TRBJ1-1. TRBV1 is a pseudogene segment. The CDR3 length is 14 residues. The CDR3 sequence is CASSPQETNTEAFF. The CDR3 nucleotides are TGCGCCAGCAGCCCGCAGGAGACGAACACTGAAGCTTTCTTT.

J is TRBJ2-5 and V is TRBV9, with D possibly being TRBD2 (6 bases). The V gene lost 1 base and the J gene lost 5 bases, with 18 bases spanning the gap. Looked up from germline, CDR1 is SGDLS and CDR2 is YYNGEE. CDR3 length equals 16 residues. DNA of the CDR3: TGTGCCAGCAGCGTAACGACATTGGGGGGTCGGGAGACCCAGTACTTC. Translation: CASSVTTLGGRETQYF.

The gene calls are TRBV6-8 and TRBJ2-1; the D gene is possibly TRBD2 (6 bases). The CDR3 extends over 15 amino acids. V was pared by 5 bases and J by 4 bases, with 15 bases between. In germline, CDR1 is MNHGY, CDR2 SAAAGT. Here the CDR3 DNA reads TGTGCCAGCAGTGTTAGCGGCACCCAGTACAATGAGCAGTTCTTC. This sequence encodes CASSVSGTQYNEQFF.

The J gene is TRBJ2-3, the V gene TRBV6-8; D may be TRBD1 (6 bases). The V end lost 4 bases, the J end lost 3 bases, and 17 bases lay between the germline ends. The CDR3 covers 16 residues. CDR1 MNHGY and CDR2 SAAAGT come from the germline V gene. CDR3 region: CASSSGPGRGTDTQYF. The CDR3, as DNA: TGTGCCAGCAGTTCCGGACCTGGTAGGGGGACAGATACGCAGTATTTT.

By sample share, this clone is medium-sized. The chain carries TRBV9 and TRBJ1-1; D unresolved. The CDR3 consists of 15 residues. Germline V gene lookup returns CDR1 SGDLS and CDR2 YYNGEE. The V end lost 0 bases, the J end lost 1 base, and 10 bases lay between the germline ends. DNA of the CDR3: TGTGCCAGCAGCGTAGGTCCCCAACGGAACACTGAAGCTTTCTTT. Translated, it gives CASSVGPQRNTEAFF.

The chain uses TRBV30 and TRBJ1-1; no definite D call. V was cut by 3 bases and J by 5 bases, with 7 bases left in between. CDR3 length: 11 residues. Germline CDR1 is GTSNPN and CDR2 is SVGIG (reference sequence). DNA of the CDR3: TGTGCCTGGAGAAAGGTAACTGAAGCTTTCTTT. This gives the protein CAWRKVTEAFF.

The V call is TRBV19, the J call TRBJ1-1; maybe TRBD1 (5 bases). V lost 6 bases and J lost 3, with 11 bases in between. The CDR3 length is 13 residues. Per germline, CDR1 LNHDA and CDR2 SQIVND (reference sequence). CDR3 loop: CASRGQGHTEAFF. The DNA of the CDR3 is TGTGCCAGTAGAGGGCAGGGTCACACTGAAGCTTTCTTT.

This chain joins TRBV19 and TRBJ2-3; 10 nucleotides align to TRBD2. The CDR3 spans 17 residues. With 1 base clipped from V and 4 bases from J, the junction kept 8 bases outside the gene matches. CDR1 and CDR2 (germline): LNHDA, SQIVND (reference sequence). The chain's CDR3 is CASSIGGSGGKADTQYF. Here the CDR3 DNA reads TGTGCCAGTAGTATAGGAGGTAGCGGGGGGAAAGCAGATACGCAGTATTTT.

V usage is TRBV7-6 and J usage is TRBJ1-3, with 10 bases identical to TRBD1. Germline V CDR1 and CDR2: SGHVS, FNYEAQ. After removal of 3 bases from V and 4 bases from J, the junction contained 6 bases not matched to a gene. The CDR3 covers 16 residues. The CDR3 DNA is TGTGCCAGCAGCTTTGGACAGGGGGTTGGAGGAAACACCATATATTTT. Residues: CASSFGQGVGGNTIYF. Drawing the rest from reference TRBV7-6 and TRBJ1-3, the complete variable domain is GAGVSQSPRYKVTKRGQDVALRCDPISGHVSLYWYRQALGQGPEFLTYFNYEAQQDKSGLPNDRFSAERPEGSISTLTIQRTEQRDSAMYRCASSFGQGVGGNTIYFGEGSWLTVV.

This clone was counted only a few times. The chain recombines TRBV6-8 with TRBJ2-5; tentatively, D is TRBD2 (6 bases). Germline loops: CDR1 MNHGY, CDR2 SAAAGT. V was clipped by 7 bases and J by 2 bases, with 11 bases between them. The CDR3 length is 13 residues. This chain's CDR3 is CASTDYSQETQYF. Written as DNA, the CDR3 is TGTGCCAGCACGGACTACTCGCAAGAGACCCAGTACTTC.

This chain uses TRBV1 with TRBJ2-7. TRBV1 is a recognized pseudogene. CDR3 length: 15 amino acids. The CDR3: CTSSQDSEGSYEQYF. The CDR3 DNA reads TGCACCAGCAGCCAAGATTCGGAAGGCTCCTACGAGCAGTATTTC.